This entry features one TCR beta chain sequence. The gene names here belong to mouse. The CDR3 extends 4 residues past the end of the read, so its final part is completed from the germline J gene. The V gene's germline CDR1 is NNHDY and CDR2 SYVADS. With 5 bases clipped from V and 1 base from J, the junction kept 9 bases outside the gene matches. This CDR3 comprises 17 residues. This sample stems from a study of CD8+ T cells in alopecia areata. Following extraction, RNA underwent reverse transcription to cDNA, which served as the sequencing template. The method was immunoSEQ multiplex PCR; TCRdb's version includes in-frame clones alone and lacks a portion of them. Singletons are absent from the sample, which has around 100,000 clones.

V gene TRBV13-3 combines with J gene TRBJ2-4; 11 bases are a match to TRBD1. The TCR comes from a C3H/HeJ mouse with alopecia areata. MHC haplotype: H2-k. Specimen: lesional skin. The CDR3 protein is CASRDRGRGGGQNTLYF. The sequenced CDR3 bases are TGTGCCAGCAGGGACAGGGGGCGCGGAGGGGGTCAAAAC.